A single sample is the source of the 11 T cell receptor beta chains below, sequenced in a study of T-cell reconstitution after alpha-beta-depleted transplantation in children. Molecular barcoding with unique molecular identifiers was used for the TCRbeta library. TCRdb re-called the PCR reads with MiXCR, one entry per CDR3 protein. The data hold some 240,000 distinct CDR3 sequences, with 9% to 10% observed a single time. The source material was PBMCs from the stem cell graft donor, sampled from the stem cell graft. These receptors were obtained from a human donor who donated a stem cell graft to a child with SCID.

This clonotype was seen at least ten times. The rearrangement uses TRBV7-8 and TRBJ2-5, with 10 bases lining up with TRBD2. Germline values: CDR1 SGHVS, CDR2 FQNEAQ. This CDR3 spans 15 amino acids. J was trimmed by 2 bases and V by 6 bases; bases with no gene match: 6. The CDR3 DNA reads TGTGCCAGCAGGGCCAAAGCGGGGGGGCAAGAGACCCAGTACTTC. Protein sequence: CASRAKAGGQETQYF.

The genes are TRBV10-2 and TRBJ1-5; a weak D match, TRBD1 (5 bases). In germline, CDR1 is WSHSY, CDR2 SAAADI. V shed 3 bases and J shed 4 bases, with 13 bases lying between them. The CDR3 totals 15 residues. The chain's CDR3 is CASSDGGIGNQPQHF. The CDR3 DNA follows: TGCGCCAGCAGTGATGGGGGGATAGGAAATCAGCCCCAGCATTTT.

Ten or more counts support this clonotype. The chain has TRBV20-1 and TRBJ1-1; D remains ambiguous. V was shortened by 3 bases and J by 1 base, with 15 bases between the two germline ends. Germline V gene data show CDR1 as DFQATT and CDR2 as SNEGSKA (reference sequence). The CDR3 runs to 15 residues. For the CDR3, the DNA is TGCAGTGCTAGGAAGGGTCTCGGTGGGAACACTGAAGCTTTCTTT. It yields the protein CSARKGLGGNTEAFF.

The genes are TRBV5-4 and TRBJ1-2; D unresolved. The CDR3 runs 13 residues. Germline CDR1 and CDR2: SGHNT and YYREEE (reference sequence). V was trimmed by 0 bases and J by 8 bases, leaving 11 bases between them. CDR3 in amino acids: CASSLAPWRGYTF. The CDR3 DNA reads TGTGCCAGCAGCTTGGCCCCGTGGAGAGGCTACACCTTC.

This clonotype occurred many times. The gene calls are TRBV12-3 or TRBV12-4 and TRBJ1-4; 8 bases line up with TRBD1. This CDR3 spans 16 amino acids. V lost 2 bases and J lost 7; bases outside the gene matches: 9. This chain's CDR3 is CASSLHYGTGGEKLFF. The CDR3 nucleotides read TGTGCCAGCAGTTTACATTACGGGACAGGCGGTGAAAAACTGTTTTTT.

In this sample, this clonotype turned up a few times. The chain joins TRBV18 to TRBJ2-3, with 10 bases that match TRBD2. Germline CDR1 is KGHSH and CDR2 is LQKENI. There are 16 residues in the CDR3. The ends lost 1 base at V and 1 base at J; junction bases unmatched: 2. The CDR3 sequence: CASSPLLAGGTDTQYF. Written as DNA, the CDR3 is TGTGCCAGCTCACCACTGCTAGCGGGGGGCACAGATACGCAGTATTTT.

In this sample, this clonotype turned up many times. The chain joins TRBV7-3 to TRBJ1-1; weak D call: TRBD1 (5 bases). Germline lookup yields CDR1 SGHTA and CDR2 FQGTGA. This CDR3 has 13 residues. With 3 bases removed from V and 8 bases from J, the gap between germline ends came to 13 bases. In DNA, the CDR3 is TGTGCCAGCAGCTTTTCTCAGGGTGAAGAAGCTTTCTTT. It codes for CASSFSQGEEAFF.

Comment on this clonotype: This may stem from a read error, because a much larger clone lies one nucleotide away. The chain joins TRBV4-1 to TRBJ1-1, with TRBD1 matching over 7 bases. The germline CDR1 and CDR2 sequences are MGHRA and YSYEKL. The V segment lost 0 bases and the J segment 0 bases; nucleotides outside the gene matches: 19. There are 21 residues in the CDR3. This chain's CDR3 is CASSQDRRKAPGTAMNTEAFF. The CDR3 DNA reads TGCGCCAGCAGCCAAGATCGTAGAAAGGCCCCCGGGACAGCTATGAACACTGAAGCTTTCTTT.

At least ten counts were recorded for this clonotype. This chain links TRBV3-1 with TRBJ2-7, with 7 nucleotides matching TRBD2. The CDR3 loop spans 16 amino acids. V lost 3 bases to trimming and J lost 1 base; unmatched junction nucleotides: 9. Germline-derived CDR1 and CDR2 are LGHDT and YNNKEL (reference sequence). The CDR3: CASSHPRSGASYEQYF. The DNA of the CDR3 is TGTGCCAGCAGCCACCCTAGGAGCGGGGCTTCCTACGAGCAGTACTTC.

This clonotype was counted between two and nine times. The germline gene is not matched at one end of the junction; a read error may be the cause. The V call is TRBV20-1, the J call TRBJ1-5, with a possible D match to TRBD1 (5 bases). The germline gives CDR1 DFQATT, CDR2 SNEGSKA (reference sequence). The CDR3 has 15 residues. The CDR3 sequence is CCARNLGGGNQPQHF. CDR3 coding DNA: TGCTGTGCGCGCAATTTGGGGGGTGGCAATCAGCCCCAGCATTTT.

This clonotype has at least ten counts. V gene TRBV20-1 combines with J gene TRBJ2-3; 12 bases line up with TRBD2. CDR1 DFQATT and CDR2 SNEGSKA come from the germline V gene (reference sequence). The CDR3 is 14 residues long. After removal of 6 bases from V and 4 bases from J, the junction contained 5 bases not matched to a gene. The CDR3 loop is CSARLAGGPDTQYF. CDR3 sequence (DNA): TGCAGTGCCCGGCTAGCGGGGGGGCCAGATACGCAGTATTTT.